The clone carrying this TCR beta chain came up once. Its antigen remains unidentified. A read error may produce the germline difference seen at one junction end. Primers for the PCR totalled 60 Vbeta and 13 Jbeta. Profiled with immunoSEQ multiplex PCR; TCRdb holds only in-frame clones, not every one. This sample yields 150,000 to 200,000 clones, of which roughly 72% are seen a single time; over 0.95% belongs to the top ten. Germline V gene sequence: CDR1 SSHAT, CDR2 FNYEAQ (reference sequence). This CDR3 contains 15 residues. This sample was included in a study of cytomegalovirus exposure and HLA in healthy donors. Study-wide points: The likely origin of a cluster of highly shared sequence variants was a sequencing artifact. What a later analysis showed was that several of the most significant clusters appeared linked to common viral pathogens.

This chain connects TRBV7-7 to TRBJ2-3, with TRBD1 identical over 8 bases. This sequence originates from a woman aged 40 to 50 in good health and CMV-seronegative. The sequencing sample was made of PBMCs. CDR3 in amino acids: CASSLGQGSADTQYF. CDR3 coding DNA: TGTGCTAGCAGCTTAGGACAGGGTTCCGCAGATACGCAGTATTTT.